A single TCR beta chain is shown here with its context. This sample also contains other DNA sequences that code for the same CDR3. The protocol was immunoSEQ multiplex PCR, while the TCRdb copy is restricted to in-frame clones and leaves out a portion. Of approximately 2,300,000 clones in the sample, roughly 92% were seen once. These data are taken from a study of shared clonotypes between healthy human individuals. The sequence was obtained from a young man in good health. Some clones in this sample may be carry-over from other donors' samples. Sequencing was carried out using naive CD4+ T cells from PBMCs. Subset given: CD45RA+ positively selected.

CDR3 nucleotides: TGTGCCAGCAGCTTAGGACGGACAGATACGCAGTATTTT. Translating it yields CASSLGRTDTQYF. The chain employs TRBV7-9 and TRBJ2-3; no firm D call. This CDR3 has 13 residues. Trimming cost V 1 base and J 3 bases, with 5 bases left between them. Germline loops: CDR1 SEHNR, CDR2 FQNEAQ (reference sequence). The whole variable domain, filled in from reference TRBV7-9 and TRBJ2-3, reads DTGVSQNPRHKITKRGQNVTFRCDPISEHNRLYWYRQTLGQGPEFLTYFQNEAQLEKSRLLSDRFSAERPKGSFSTLEIQRTEQGDSAMYLCASSLGRTDTQYFGPGTRLTVL.